This T cell receptor beta chain was sequenced during a study of blood T cell repertoires in COVID-19. Study information: Whether acute or convalescent, the COVID-19 samples came from the United States, Italy and Spain. T cells, B-cell-depleted T cells, or PBMCs provided the cDNA or gDNA that served as material.

Per the authors' pipeline: Estimation of nucleated cell counts was performed using reference gene primer amplification. Sequenced by immunoSEQ multiplex PCR; TCRdb stores in-frame clones only, minus some. The V and J calls and the clone size are those of that table, but D and trimming were determined from the DNA. The repertoire holds around 200,000 clones, with 80% to 85% as singletons. Germline V gene data show CDR1 as LNHDA and CDR2 as SQIVND (reference sequence). This CDR3 comprises 14 residues. The ends lost 4 bases at V and 6 bases at J; junction bases unmatched: 6. Patients of the Seattle cohort, enrolled during active infection, were followed longitudinally.

The chain uses TRBV19 and TRBJ1-5; 7 positions agree with TRBD1. Sequenced sample: peripheral blood. This receptor was taken from a woman aged 65 to 85 with COVID-19, enrolled during active disease. DNA for the CDR3: TGTGCCAGTAGTACCCAGGGGGAAGGTCAGCCCCAGCATTTT. It codes for CASSTQGEGQPQHF.